This TCR beta chain comes out of a study of cytomegalovirus exposure and HLA in healthy donors. In the PCR, 60 Vbeta and 13 Jbeta primers were used. Clones were read by immunoSEQ multiplex PCR, and TCRdb kept only the in-frame ones, dropping some. The data hold about 86,000 clones, with roughly 74% observed a single time. Trimming left V 7 bases short and J 2 bases short, with 11 bases between. The length of the CDR3 is 13 residues. The germline V gene has CDR1 LNHDA and CDR2 SQIVND (reference sequence). Sequencing was done on a sample of PBMCs. V is TRBV19 and J is TRBJ1-1; D is undetermined. This sequence was found in a woman aged 50 to 60 in good health and CMV-seropositive. This CDR3 is CASKEAGNTEAFF. The CDR3 coding sequence is TGTGCCAGTAAGGAGGCAGGAAACACTGAAGCTTTCTTT.